This entry concerns a single TCR beta chain. The data were taken from a study of blood T cell repertoires in COVID-19. Profiled with immunoSEQ multiplex PCR; TCRdb holds only in-frame clones, not every one. The sample holds around 300,000 clones, about 85% seen once. The sequence was obtained from a woman in her fifties or sixties who had recovered from COVID-19. The specimen sequenced was PBMCs or T cells enriched from blood (not recorded which).

CDR3 loop: CASSASGRATDTQYF. Here the CDR3 DNA reads TGTGCCAGCAGTGCTAGCGGGAGGGCCACGGATACGCAGTATTTT. V gene TRBV2 combines with J gene TRBJ2-3; 12 bases map to TRBD2. The V segment lost 4 bases and the J segment 6 bases; nucleotides outside the gene matches: 5. Per germline, CDR1 SNHLY and CDR2 FYNNEI. This CDR3 comprises 15 residues. Complete variable domain (other parts from reference TRBV2 and TRBJ2-3): EPEVTQTPSHQVTQMGQEVILRCVPISNHLYFYWYRQILGQKVEFLVSFYNNEISEKSEIFDDQFSVERPDGSNFTLKIRSTKLEDSAMYFCASSASGRATDTQYFGPGTRLTVL.